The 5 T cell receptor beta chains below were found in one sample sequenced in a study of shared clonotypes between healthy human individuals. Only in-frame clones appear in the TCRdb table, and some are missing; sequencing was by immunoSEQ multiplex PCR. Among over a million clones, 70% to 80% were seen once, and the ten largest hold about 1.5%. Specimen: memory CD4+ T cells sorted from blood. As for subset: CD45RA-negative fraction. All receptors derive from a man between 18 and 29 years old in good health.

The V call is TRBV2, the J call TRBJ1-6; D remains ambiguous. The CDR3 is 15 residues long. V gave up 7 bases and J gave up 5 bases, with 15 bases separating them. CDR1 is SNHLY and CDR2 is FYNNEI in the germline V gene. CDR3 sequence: CASTGRLSNNSPLHF. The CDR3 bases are TGTGCCAGCACGGGAAGGTTATCTAATAATTCACCCCTCCACTTT.

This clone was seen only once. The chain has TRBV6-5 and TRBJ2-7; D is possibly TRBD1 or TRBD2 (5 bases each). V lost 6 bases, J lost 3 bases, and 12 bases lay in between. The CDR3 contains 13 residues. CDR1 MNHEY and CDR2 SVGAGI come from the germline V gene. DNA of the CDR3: TGTGCCAGCAGGGGACCTGTAGTCTACGAGCAGTACTTC. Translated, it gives CASRGPVVYEQYF.

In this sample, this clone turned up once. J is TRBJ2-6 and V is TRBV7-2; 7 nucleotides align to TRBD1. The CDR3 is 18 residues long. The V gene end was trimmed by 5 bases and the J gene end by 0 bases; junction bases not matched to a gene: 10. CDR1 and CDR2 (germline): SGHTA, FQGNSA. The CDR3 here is CASSPGQPLFSGANVLTF. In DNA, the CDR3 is TGTGCCAGCAGCCCGGGACAGCCGTTATTCTCTGGGGCCAACGTCCTGACTTTC.

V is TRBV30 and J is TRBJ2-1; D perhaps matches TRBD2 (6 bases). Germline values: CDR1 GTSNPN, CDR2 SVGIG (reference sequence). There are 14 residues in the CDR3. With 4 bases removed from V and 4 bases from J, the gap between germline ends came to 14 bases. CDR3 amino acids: CAWNGGSGYNEQFF. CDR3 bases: TGTGCCTGGAATGGTGGGAGCGGGTACAATGAGCAGTTCTTC.

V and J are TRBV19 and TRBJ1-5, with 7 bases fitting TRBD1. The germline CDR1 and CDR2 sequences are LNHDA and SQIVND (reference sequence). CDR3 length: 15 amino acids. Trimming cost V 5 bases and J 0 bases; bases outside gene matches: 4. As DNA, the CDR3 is TGTGCCAGTAGTTGGTCAGGGGGTAGCAATCAGCCCCAGCATTTT. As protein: CASSWSGGSNQPQHF.